Following are 22 T cell receptor beta chains from one sample sequenced in a study of T cells in Graves' hyperthyroidism and ophthalmopathy. Researchers took RNA transcripts and amplified the TCR beta CDR3 regions from them. The HTBI set primed first-round TCR CDR3 RT-PCR. Using its own MiXCR run on the multiplex PCR reads, TCRdb lists one record per CDR3 protein. The sample lists 340,000 or so distinct CDR3 sequences, 21% occurring once. The sample comprised blood. These receptors came from a woman in her fifties or sixties with Graves' hyperthyroidism.

This clonotype was detected many times. The CDR3 region is CSAEPRTSGYNEQFF. CDR3 bases: TGCAGTGCAGAACCAAGGACTAGCGGTTACAATGAGCAGTTCTTC. This chain links TRBV20-1 with TRBJ2-1, with 10 bases aligning to TRBD2. Per germline, CDR1 DFQATT and CDR2 SNEGSKA (reference sequence). CDR3 length: 15 amino acids. The V and J ends lost 6 bases and 4 bases, in that order; junction bases with no gene match: 9.

The V gene is TRBV6-1, the J gene TRBJ2-2; a weak D match, TRBD2 (5 bases). Between the trimmed V and J ends, which lost 5 bases and 5 bases, there was a span of 12 bases. Germline-derived CDR1 and CDR2 are MNHNS and SASEGT. The CDR3 runs 14 residues. In nucleotides, the CDR3 is TGTGCCAGCAGTTGGAACGGGAATACCGGGGAGCTGTTTTTT. Translating gives CASSWNGNTGELFF.

This clonotype was recorded many times. The chain combines TRBV7-2 with TRBJ2-5, with TRBD1 matching over 9 bases. The V and J ends lost 0 bases and 2 bases, in that order; junction bases with no gene match: 16. The CDR3 loop spans 20 amino acids. Germline assignment: CDR1 SGHTA and CDR2 FQGNSA. The CDR3 coding sequence is TGTGCCAGCAGCTTAGCGTATCCGGGACAGGGATGGGCCTCTCAAGAGACCCAGTACTTC. Protein product: CASSLAYPGQGWASQETQYF. Looking up the rest from reference TRBV7-2 and TRBJ2-5 gives the full variable domain: GAGVSQSPSNKVTEKGKDVELRCDPISGHTALYWYRQSLGQGLEFLIYFQGNSAPDKSGLPSDRFSAERTGGSVSTLTIQRTQQEDSAVYLCASSLAYPGQGWASQETQYFGPGTRLLVL.

This clonotype was seen ten or more times. This chain joins TRBV29-1 and TRBJ2-3; D tentatively reads TRBD1 or TRBD2 (5 bases each). The germline CDR1 and CDR2 sequences are SQVTM and ANQGSEA. CDR3 length: 15 amino acids. V dropped 1 base and J dropped 4 bases, with 15 bases sitting between them. The CDR3 protein is CSVEGGPRLSDTQYF. CDR3 DNA sequence: TGCAGCGTTGAAGGGGGACCCAGATTATCAGATACGCAGTATTTT.

This sequence joins TRBV5-4 and TRBJ2-6, with D tentatively TRBD2 (5 bases). Trimming removed 4 bases from V and 3 bases from J, with 14 bases in between. CDR3 length: 16 amino acids. CDR1 and CDR2 (germline): SGHNT, YYREEE (reference sequence). CDR3: CASSRGLARGANVLTF. In DNA form, the CDR3 reads TGTGCCAGCAGCAGAGGACTGGCACGTGGGGCCAACGTCCTGACTTTC.

This clonotype was counted ten times or more. The V call is TRBV11-3, the J call TRBJ2-2; D is perhaps TRBD1 (6 bases). Germline CDR1 and CDR2: SGHNT and YENEEA. V gave up 1 base and J gave up 5 bases, with 17 bases separating them. The length of the CDR3 is 17 residues. The chain's CDR3 is CASSLGQDGLGTGELFF. For the CDR3, the DNA is TGTGCCAGCAGCTTAGGACAGGATGGCCTGGGGACCGGGGAGCTGTTTTTT.

This clonotype has more than one count but fewer than ten. This chain connects TRBV25-1 to TRBJ1-2; the D gene is possibly TRBD1 (6 bases). The CDR3 sequence is 14 residues long. The germline V gene has CDR1 MGHDK and CDR2 SYGVNS. Trimming pared 7 bases from V and 0 bases from J, leaving 12 bases between. CDR3 in DNA: TGTGCCAGCAAAAGGGGGGACCCTAACTATGGCTACACCTTC. It is translated as CASKRGDPNYGYTF.

The chain links TRBV4-1 to TRBJ2-3; D perhaps matches TRBD1 (6 bases). CDR3 length equals 16 residues. Germline values: CDR1 MGHRA, CDR2 YSYEKL. The ends were cut back, 4 bases at V and 1 base at J, with 15 bases in the middle. The CDR3 DNA is TGCGCCAGCAGCCCCGGGACAACATTTCGCACAGATACGCAGTATTTT. It yields the protein CASSPGTTFRTDTQYF.

In this sample, this clonotype turned up many times. The rearrangement joins TRBV2 to TRBJ2-5; 7 bases are a match to TRBD2. The V gene end was trimmed by 0 bases and the J gene end by 5 bases; junction bases not matched to a gene: 3. The germline CDR1 and CDR2 sequences are SNHLY and FYNNEI. CDR3 size: 14 residues. CDR3 DNA: TGTGCCAGCAGTGAAGCAGCGGGGCTGGAGACCCAGTACTTC. This codes for CASSEAAGLETQYF.

The table lists this clonotype with a count of one. This chain joins TRBV5-6 and TRBJ2-2; D call uncertain. CDR3 size: 14 residues. V lost 0 bases and J 3 bases, leaving 6 bases between the germline ends. CDR1 and CDR2 from the germline V gene are SGHDT and YYEEEE. The CDR3 nucleotides are TGTGCCAGCAGCTTGGGGACCTACACCGGGGAGCTGTTTTTT. Amino acid sequence: CASSLGTYTGELFF.

Turning to this clonotype: Since a much larger clone is just one base distant, this may be a read error. This rearrangement joins TRBV12-3 or TRBV12-4 to TRBJ1-3, with TRBD1 matching over 7 bases. There are 14 residues in the CDR3. Here the CDR3 DNA reads TGTGTCAGCAGTGAGGGGGCTCCTCTAAACACCATATATTTT. It translates to CVSSEGAPLNTIYF.

This clonotype was seen only a few times. The rearrangement uses TRBV7-8 and TRBJ1-2; no clear D gene. The V gene lost 1 base and the J gene lost 5 bases, with 11 bases spanning the gap. The CDR3 extends over 14 amino acids. Germline V gives CDR1 SGHVS, CDR2 FQNEAQ. CDR3 bases: TGTGCCAGCAGCTTAGGCCACTTTCGGTATGGCTACACCTTC. Translated: CASSLGHFRYGYTF.

This clonotype was counted only a few times. As DNA, the CDR3 is TGCGCCAGCAGCCTAGGACTAGCGACCACTTACGAGCAGTACTTC. This encodes CASSLGLATTYEQYF. The rearrangement uses TRBV5-1 and TRBJ2-7; 9 positions agree with TRBD2. The CDR3 runs 15 residues. J was trimmed by 4 bases and V by 4 bases; bases with no gene match: 9. CDR1 is SGHRS and CDR2 is YFSETQ in the germline V gene.

This clonotype was seen a few times. V gene TRBV29-1 combines with J gene TRBJ2-7, with unresolved D. Trimming left V 5 bases short and J 1 base short, with 9 bases between. The CDR3 covers 12 residues. CDR1 and CDR2 from the germline V gene are SQVTM and ANQGSEA. The CDR3 here is CSVSDGSYEQYF. CDR3 DNA: TGCAGCGTTTCGGACGGGTCCTACGAGCAGTACTTC.

This clonotype was counted at least ten times. This sequence joins TRBV20-1 and TRBJ1-2; D ambiguous. Germline-derived CDR1 and CDR2 are DFQATT and SNEGSKA (reference sequence). Trimming stripped 6 bases from V and 7 bases from J, with 12 bases between. The CDR3 has 11 residues. The CDR3 reads CSAPAGGGYTF. CDR3 coding DNA: TGCAGTGCCCCCGCGGGTGGTGGCTACACCTTC.

With regard to this clonotype: This may arise from a read error, as a much more abundant clone is one base away. The V call is TRBV20-1, the J call TRBJ2-2; TRBD2 might be the D (5 bases). The CDR3 is made up of 13 amino acids. Germline assignment: CDR1 DFQATT and CDR2 SNEGSKA (reference sequence). The CDR3 loop reads CSARISNTGKLFF. CDR3 nucleotides: TGCAGTGCTAGGATTTCGAACACCGGGAAGCTGTTTTTT.

This clonotype was seen ten or more times. This sequence joins TRBV12-3 or TRBV12-4 and TRBJ2-7, with TRBD2 as a possible D gene (5 bases). The CDR3 has 15 amino acids. Trimming removed 1 base from V and 6 bases from J, with 16 bases in between. CDR3 in amino acids: CASSLGGSSAFEQYF. The CDR3 region has the DNA TGTGCCAGCAGTTTAGGCGGGTCATCTGCTTTCGAGCAGTACTTC.

This clonotype was recorded many times. The rearrangement uses TRBV5-1 and TRBJ2-7; tentatively, D is TRBD2 (7 bases). The CDR3 contains 15 residues. In germline, CDR1 is SGHRS, CDR2 YFSETQ. The V end lost 0 bases, the J end lost 5 bases, and 15 bases lay between the germline ends. The CDR3 bases are TGCGCCAGCAGCTTGGAGGCTGGGGGGGCCCACGAGCAGTACTTC. It encodes CASSLEAGGAHEQYF.

To note about this clonotype: It may be a read error: a sequence one base away is much more abundant. The rearrangement uses TRBV11-2 and TRBJ2-3; tentative D call: TRBD2 (5 bases). V was clipped by 5 bases and J by 0 bases, with 24 bases between them. Germline V gives CDR1 SGHAT, CDR2 FQNNGV. This CDR3 is built from 19 residues. CDR3 nucleotide sequence: TGTGCCAGCAGCCCGTTGACCGGGCGGGCCCTCTTAAGCACAGATACGCAGTATTTT. This translates into CASSPLTGRALLSTDTQYF.

This rearrangement joins TRBV7-9 to TRBJ1-3; D uncertain. The CDR3 is made up of 16 amino acids. V was shortened by 3 bases and J by 0 bases, with 12 bases between the two germline ends. Per the germline V gene, CDR1 is SEHNR and CDR2 is FQNEAQ (reference sequence). The CDR3 protein is CASSFLRSSSGNTIYF. The CDR3 DNA reads TGTGCCAGCAGCTTCTTGAGGTCGTCCTCTGGAAACACCATATATTTT.

The chain recombines TRBV4-1 with TRBJ1-1, with 8 nucleotides matching TRBD1. The ends lost 8 bases at V and 4 bases at J; junction bases unmatched: 9. Germline assignment: CDR1 MGHRA and CDR2 YSYEKL. This CDR3 spans 14 amino acids. Here the CDR3 reads CASAAQGEGTEAFF. The CDR3 bases are TGCGCCAGCGCGGCACAGGGGGAAGGCACTGAAGCTTTCTTT.

This chain connects TRBV29-1 to TRBJ2-7; TRBD2 matches 13 bases. Per the germline V gene, CDR1 is SQVTM and CDR2 is ANQGSEA. The CDR3 totals 16 residues. The V gene end was trimmed by 0 bases and the J gene end by 6 bases; junction bases not matched to a gene: 8. The CDR3 is CSVEDQRLAGGGEQYF. The CDR3 DNA is TGCAGCGTTGAAGATCAAAGACTAGCGGGAGGAGGCGAGCAGTACTTC.